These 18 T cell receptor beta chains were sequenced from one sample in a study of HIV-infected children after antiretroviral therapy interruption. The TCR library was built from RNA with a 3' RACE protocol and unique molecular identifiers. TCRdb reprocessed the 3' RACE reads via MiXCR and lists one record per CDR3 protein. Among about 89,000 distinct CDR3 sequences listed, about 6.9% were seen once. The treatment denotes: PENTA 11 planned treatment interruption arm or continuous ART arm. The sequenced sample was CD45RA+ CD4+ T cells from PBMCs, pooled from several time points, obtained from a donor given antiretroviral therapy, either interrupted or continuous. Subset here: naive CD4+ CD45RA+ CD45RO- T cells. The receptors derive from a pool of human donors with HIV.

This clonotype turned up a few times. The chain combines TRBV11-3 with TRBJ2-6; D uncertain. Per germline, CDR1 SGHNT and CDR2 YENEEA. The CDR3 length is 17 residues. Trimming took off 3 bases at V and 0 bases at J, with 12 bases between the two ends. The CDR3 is CASSLSLGHSGANVLTF. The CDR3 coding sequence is TGTGCCAGCAGCTTGAGTCTGGGCCACTCTGGGGCCAACGTCCTGACTTTC.

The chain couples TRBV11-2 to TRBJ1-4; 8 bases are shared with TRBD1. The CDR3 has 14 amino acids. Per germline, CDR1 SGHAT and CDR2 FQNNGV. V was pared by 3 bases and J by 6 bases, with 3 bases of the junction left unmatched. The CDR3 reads CASSFTGGDEKLFF. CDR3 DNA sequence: TGTGCCAGCAGCTTTACAGGGGGGGATGAAAAACTGTTTTTT.

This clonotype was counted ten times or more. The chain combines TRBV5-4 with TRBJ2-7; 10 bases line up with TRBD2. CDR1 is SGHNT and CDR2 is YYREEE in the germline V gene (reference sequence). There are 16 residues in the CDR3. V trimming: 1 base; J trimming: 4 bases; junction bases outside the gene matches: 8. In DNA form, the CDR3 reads TGTGCCAGCAGCTTGCCCAGCGGGGGGGAAAAATACGAGCAGTACTTC. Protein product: CASSLPSGGEKYEQYF. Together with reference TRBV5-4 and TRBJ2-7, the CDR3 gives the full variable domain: ETGVTQSPTHLIKTRGQQVTLRCSSQSGHNTVSWYQQALGQGPQFIFQYYREEENGRGNFPPRFSGLQFPNYSSELNVNALELDDSALYLCASSLPSGGEKYEQYFGPGTRLTVT.

The CDR3 here is CASSMIGAKNEQFF. DNA of the CDR3: TGTGCCAGTAGTATGATAGGGGCCAAGAATGAGCAGTTCTTC. V and J are TRBV19 and TRBJ2-1; tentatively, D is TRBD1 (5 bases). Per germline, CDR1 LNHDA and CDR2 SQIVND (reference sequence). Between the trimmed V and J ends, which lost 3 bases and 7 bases, there was a span of 13 bases. The CDR3 sequence is 14 residues long.

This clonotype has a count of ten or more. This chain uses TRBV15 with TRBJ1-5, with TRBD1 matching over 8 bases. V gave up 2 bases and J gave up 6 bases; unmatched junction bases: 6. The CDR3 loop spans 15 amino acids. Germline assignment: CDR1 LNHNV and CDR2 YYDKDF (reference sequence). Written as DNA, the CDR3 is TGTGCCACCAGCAGACTACAGGGGGTGGTTCAGCCCCAGCATTTT. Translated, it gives CATSRLQGVVQPQHF. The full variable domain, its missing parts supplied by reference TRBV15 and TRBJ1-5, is DAMVIQNPRYQVTQFGKPVTLSCSQTLNHNVMYWYQQKSSQAPKLLFHYYDKDFNNEADTPDNFQSRRPNTSFCFLDIRSPGLGDTAMYLCATSRLQGVVQPQHFGDGTRLSIL.

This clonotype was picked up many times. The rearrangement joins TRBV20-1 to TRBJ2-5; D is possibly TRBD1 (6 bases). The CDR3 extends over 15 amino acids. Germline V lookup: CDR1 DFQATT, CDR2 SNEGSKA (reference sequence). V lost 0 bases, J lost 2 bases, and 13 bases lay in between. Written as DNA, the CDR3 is TGCAGTGCTAGAGATCCGACAGGTTCACAAGAGACCCAGTACTTC. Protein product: CSARDPTGSQETQYF.

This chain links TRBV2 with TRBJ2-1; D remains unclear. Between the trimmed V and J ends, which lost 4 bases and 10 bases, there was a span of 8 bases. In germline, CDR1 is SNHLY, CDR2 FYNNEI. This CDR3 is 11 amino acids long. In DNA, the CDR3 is TGTGCCAGCAGTGGGGTAGCAGAGCAGTTCTTC. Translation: CASSGVAEQFF.

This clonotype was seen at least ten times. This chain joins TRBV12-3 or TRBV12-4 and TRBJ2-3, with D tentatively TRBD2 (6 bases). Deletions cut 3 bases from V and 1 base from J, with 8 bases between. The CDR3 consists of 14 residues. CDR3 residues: CASSFSSGTDTQYF. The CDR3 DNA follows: TGTGCCAGCAGTTTCTCTAGCGGCACAGATACGCAGTATTTT.

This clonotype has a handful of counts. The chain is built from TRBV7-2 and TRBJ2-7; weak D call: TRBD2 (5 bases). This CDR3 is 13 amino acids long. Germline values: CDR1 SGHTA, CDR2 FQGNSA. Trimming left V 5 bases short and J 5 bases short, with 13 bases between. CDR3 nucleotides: TGTGCCAGCAGCCCCGGAGGCCGTAACGAGCAGTACTTC. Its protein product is CASSPGGRNEQYF. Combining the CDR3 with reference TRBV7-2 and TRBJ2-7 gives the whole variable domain GAGVSQSPSNKVTEKGKDVELRCDPISGHTALYWYRQSLGQGLEFLIYFQGNSAPDKSGLPSDRFSAERTGGSVSTLTIQRTQQEDSAVYLCASSPGGRNEQYFGPGTRLTVT.

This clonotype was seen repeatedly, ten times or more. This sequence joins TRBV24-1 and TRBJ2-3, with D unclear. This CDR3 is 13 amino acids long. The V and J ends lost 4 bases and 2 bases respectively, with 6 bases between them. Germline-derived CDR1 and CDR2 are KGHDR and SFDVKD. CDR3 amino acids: CATSDLTTDTQYF. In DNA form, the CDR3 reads TGTGCCACCAGTGACTTGACCACAGATACGCAGTATTTT.

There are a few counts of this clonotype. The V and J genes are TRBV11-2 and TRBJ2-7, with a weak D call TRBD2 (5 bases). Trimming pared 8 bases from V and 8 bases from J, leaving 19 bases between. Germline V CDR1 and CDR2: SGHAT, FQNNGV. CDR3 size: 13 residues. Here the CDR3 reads CASASVGVIKQYF. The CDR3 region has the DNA TGTGCCAGCGCGTCTGTCGGGGTCATTAAGCAGTACTTC.

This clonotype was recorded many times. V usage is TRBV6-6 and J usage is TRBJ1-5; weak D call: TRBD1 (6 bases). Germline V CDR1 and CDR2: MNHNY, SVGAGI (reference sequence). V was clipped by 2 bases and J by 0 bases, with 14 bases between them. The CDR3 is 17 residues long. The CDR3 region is CASSYRAPGDSNQPQHF. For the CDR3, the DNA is TGTGCCAGCAGTTACAGGGCGCCAGGGGATAGCAATCAGCCCCAGCATTTT.

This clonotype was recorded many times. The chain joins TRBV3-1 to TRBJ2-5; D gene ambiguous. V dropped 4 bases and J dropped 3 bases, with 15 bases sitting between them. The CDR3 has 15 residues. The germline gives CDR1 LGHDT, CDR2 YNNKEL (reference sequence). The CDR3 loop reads CASSLRRPGKETQYF. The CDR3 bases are TGTGCCAGCAGCCTCCGGCGACCGGGTAAAGAGACCCAGTACTTC.

CDR3 sequence reads: CASSLELNTEAFF. The CDR3 nucleotides read TGCGCCAGCAGCTTGGAGTTGAACACTGAAGCTTTCTTT. The chain links TRBV5-1 to TRBJ1-1; D ambiguous. Germline CDR1 is SGHRS and CDR2 is YFSETQ. With 0 bases removed from V and 0 bases from J, the gap between germline ends came to 3 bases. The CDR3 is 13 residues long. Variable domain in full (rest from reference TRBV5-1 and TRBJ1-1): KAGVTQTPRYLIKTRGQQVTLSCSPISGHRSVSWYQQTPGQGLQFLFEYFSETQRNKGNFPGRFSGRQFSNSRSEMNVSTLELGDSALYLCASSLELNTEAFFGQGTRLTVV.

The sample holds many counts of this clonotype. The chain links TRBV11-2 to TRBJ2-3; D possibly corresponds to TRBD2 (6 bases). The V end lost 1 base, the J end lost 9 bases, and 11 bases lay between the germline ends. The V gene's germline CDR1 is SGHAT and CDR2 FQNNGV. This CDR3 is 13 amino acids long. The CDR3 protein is CASSLAGEATQYF. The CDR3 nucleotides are TGTGCCAGCAGCTTAGCCGGGGAGGCGACGCAGTATTTT.

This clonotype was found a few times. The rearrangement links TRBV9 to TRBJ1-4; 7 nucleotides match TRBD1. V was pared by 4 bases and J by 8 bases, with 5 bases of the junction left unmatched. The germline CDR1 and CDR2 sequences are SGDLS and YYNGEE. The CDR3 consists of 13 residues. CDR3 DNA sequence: TGTGCCAGCAGCCCTCGGGACAGCGAAAAACTGTTTTTT. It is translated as CASSPRDSEKLFF.

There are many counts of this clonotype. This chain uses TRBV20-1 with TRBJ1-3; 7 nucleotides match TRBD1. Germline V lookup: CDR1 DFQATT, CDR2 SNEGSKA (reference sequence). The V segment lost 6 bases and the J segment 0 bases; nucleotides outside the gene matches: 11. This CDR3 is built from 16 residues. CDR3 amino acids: CSALDPTGTSGNTIYF. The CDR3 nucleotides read TGCAGTGCCCTGGACCCGACAGGGACCTCTGGAAACACCATATATTTT.

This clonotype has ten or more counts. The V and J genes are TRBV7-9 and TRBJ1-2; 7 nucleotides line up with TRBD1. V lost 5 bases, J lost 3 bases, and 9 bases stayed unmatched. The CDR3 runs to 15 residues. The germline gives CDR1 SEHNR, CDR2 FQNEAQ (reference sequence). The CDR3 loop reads CASSRTGIEDYGYTF. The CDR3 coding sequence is TGTGCCAGCAGCCGGACAGGAATAGAGGACTATGGCTACACCTTC.